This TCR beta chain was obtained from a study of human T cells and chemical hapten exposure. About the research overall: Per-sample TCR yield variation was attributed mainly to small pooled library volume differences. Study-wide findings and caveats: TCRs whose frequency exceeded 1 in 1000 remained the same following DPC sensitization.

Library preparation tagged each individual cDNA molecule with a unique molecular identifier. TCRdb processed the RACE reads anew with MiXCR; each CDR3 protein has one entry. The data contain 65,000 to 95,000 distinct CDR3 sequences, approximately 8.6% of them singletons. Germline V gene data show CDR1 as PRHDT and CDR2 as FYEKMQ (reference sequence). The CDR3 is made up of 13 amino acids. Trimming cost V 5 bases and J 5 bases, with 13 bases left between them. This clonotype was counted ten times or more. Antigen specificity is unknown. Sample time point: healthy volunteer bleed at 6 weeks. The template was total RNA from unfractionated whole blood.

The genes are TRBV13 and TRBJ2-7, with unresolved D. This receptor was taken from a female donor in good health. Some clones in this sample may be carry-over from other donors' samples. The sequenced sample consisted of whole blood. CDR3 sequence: CASSADPEHEQYF. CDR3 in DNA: TGTGCCAGCAGCGCGGACCCCGAGCACGAGCAGTACTTC.